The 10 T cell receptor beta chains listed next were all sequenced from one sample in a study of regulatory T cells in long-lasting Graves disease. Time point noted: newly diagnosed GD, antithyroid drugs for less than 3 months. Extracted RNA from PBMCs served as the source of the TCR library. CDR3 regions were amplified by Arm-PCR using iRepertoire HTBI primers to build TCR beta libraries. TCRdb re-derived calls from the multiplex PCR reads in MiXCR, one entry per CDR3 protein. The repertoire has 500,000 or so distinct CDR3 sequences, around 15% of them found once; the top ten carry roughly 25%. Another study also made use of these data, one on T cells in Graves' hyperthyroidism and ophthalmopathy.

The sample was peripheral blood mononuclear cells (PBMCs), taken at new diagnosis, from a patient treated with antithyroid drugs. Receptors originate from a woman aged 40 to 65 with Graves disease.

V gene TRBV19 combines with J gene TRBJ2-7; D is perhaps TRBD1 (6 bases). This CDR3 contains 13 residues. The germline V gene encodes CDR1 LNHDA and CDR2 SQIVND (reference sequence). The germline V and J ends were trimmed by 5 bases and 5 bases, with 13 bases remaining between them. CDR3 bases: TGTGCCAGTAGTCTCCAGGGGAAAAACGAGCAGTACTTC. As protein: CASSLQGKNEQYF.

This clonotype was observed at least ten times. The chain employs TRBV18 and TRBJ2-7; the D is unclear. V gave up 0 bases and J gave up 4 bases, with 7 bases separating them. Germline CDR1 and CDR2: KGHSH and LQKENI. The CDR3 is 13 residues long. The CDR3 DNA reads TGTGCCAGCTCACCACCCGGACCTTACGAGCAGTACTTC. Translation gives CASSPPGPYEQYF.

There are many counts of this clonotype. This CDR3 reads CASSLGAGGPYEQYF. CDR3 DNA sequence: TGTGCCAGCAGTTTGGGAGCGGGGGGGCCCTACGAGCAGTACTTC. V usage is TRBV28 and J usage is TRBJ2-7; TRBD2 agrees at 10 bases. Germline V gene lookup returns CDR1 MDHEN and CDR2 SYDVKM. Trimming took 3 bases from V and 2 from J; bases not matched to a gene: 4. The CDR3 runs to 15 residues.

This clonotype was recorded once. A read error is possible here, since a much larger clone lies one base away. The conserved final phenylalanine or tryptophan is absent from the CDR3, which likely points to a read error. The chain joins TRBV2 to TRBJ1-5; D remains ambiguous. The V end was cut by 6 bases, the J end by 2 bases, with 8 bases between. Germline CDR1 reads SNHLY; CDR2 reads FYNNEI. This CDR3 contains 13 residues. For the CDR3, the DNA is TGTGCCAGCAGGATTACAGGCAATCAGCCCCAGCATCTT. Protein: CASRITGNQPQHL.

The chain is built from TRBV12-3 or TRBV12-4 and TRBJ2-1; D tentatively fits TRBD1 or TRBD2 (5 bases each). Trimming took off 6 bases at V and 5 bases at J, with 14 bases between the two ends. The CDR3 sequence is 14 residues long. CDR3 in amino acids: CASSWTPGNNEQFF. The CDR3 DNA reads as TGTGCCAGCAGCTGGACACCGGGGAACAATGAGCAGTTCTTC.

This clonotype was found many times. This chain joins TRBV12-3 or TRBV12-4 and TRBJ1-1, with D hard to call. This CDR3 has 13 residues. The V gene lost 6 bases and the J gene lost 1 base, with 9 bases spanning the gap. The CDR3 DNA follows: TGTGCCAGCAGCTTATGGGAGAACACTGAAGCTTTCTTT. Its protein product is CASSLWENTEAFF.

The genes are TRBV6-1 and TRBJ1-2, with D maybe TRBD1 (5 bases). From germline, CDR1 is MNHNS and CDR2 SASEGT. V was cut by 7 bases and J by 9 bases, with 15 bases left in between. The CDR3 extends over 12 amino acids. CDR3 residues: CASTQDPGSYTF. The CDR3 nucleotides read TGTGCCAGCACCCAGGACCCAGGGAGCTACACCTTC.

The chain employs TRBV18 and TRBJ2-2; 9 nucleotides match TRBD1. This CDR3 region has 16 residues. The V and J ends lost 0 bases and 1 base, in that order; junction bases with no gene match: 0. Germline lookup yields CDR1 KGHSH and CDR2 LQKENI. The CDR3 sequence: CASSPPGQGNTGELFF. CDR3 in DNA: TGTGCCAGCTCACCACCGGGACAGGGGAACACCGGGGAGCTGTTTTTT. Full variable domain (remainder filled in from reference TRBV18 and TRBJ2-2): NAGVMQNPRHLVRRRGQEARLRCSPMKGHSHVYWYRQLPEEGLKFMVYLQKENIIDESGMPKERFSAEFPKEGPSILRIQQVVRGDSAAYFCASSPPGQGNTGELFFGEGSRLTVL.

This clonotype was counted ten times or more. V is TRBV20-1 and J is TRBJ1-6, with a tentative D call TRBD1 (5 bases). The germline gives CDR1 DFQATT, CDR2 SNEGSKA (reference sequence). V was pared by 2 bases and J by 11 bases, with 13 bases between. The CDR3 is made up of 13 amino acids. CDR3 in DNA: TGCAGTGCTAGAAGAGGGGAGTGGGCACCCCTCCACTTT. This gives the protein CSARRGEWAPLHF.

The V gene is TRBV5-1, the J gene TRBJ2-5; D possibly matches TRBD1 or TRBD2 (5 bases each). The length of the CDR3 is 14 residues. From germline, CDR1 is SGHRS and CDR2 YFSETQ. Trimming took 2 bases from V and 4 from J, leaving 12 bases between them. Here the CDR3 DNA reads TGCGCCAGCAGCTTAGGGACCCCGGGAGAGACCCAGTACTTC. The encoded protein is CASSLGTPGETQYF.